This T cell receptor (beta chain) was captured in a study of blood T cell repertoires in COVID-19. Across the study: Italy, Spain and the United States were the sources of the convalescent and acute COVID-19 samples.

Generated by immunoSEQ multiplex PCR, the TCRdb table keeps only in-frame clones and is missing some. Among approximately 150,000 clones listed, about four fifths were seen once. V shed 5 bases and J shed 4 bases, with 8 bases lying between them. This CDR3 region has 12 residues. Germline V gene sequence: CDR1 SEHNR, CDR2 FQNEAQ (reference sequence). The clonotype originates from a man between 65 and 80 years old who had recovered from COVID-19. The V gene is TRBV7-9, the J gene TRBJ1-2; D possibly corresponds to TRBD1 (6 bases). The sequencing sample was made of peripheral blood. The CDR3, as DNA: TGTGCCAGCAGCGGCAGGGGCTATGGCTACACCTTC. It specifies CASSGRGYGYTF. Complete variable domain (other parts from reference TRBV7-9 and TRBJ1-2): DTGVSQNPRHKITKRGQNVTFRCDPISEHNRLYWYRQTLGQGPEFLTYFQNEAQLEKSRLLSDRFSAERPKGSFSTLEIQRTEQGDSAMYLCASSGRGYGYTFGSGTRLTVV.